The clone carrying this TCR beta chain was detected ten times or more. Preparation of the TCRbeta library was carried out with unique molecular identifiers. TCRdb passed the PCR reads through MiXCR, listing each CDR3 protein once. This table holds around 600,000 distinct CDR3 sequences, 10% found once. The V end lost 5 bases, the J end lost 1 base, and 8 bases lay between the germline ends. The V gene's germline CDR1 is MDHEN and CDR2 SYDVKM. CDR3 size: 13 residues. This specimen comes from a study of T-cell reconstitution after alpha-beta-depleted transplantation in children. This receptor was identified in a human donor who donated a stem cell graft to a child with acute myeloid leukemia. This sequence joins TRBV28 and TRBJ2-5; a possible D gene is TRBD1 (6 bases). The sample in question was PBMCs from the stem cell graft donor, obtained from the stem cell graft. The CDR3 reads CASSRQAQETQYF. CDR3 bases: TGTGCCAGCAGTCGACAGGCCCAAGAGACCCAGTACTTC.